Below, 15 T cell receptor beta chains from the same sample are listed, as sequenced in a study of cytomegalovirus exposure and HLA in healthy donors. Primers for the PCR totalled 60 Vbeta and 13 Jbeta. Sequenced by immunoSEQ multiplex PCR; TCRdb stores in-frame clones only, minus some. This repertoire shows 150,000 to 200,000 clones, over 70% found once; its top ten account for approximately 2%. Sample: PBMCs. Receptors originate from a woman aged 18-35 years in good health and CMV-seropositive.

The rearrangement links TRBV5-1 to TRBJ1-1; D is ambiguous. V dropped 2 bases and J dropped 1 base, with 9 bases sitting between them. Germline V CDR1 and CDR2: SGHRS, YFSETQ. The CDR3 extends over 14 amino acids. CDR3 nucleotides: TGCGCCAGCAGCTTCGCCAGGAAGAACACTGAAGCTTTCTTT. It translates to CASSFARKNTEAFF.

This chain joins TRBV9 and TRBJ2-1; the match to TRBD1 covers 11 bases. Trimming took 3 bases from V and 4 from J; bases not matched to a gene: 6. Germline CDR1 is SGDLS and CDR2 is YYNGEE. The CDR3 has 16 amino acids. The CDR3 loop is CASSGDGTGGYNEQFF. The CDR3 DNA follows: TGTGCCAGCAGCGGGGATGGGACAGGGGGATACAATGAGCAGTTCTTC.

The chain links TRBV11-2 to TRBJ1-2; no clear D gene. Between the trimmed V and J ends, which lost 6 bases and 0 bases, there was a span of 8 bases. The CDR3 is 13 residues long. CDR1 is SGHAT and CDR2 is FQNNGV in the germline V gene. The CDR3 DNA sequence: TGTGCCAGCAGGGGCCTTTCTAACTATGGCTACACCTTC. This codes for CASRGLSNYGYTF.

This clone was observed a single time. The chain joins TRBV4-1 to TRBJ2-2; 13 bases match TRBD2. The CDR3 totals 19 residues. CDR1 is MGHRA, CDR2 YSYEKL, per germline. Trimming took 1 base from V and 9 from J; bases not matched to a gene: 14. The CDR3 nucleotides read TGCGCCAGCAGCCAAGGAACTAGCGGGGGGGCTAGAACGAACCGGGAGCTGTTTTTT. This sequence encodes CASSQGTSGGARTNRELFF.

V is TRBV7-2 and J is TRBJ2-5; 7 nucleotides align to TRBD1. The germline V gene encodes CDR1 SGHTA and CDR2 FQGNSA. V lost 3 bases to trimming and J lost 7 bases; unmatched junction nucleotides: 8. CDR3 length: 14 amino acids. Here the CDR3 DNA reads TGTGCCAGCAGCTTCCGACAGGGTATAGGGACCCAGTACTTC. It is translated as CASSFRQGIGTQYF.

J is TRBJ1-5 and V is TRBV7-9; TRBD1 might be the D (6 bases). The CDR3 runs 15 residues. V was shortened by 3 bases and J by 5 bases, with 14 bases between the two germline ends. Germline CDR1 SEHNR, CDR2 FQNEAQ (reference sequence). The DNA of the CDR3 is TGTGCCAGCAGCTTTACCAGGGGAGAGGATCAGCCCCAGCATTTT. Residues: CASSFTRGEDQPQHF.

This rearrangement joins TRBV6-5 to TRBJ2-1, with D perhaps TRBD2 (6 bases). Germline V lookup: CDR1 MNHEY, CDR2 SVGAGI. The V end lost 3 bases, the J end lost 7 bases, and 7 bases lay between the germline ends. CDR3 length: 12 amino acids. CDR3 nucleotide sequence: TGTGCCAGCAGTTATGGGGGGAATGAGCAGTTCTTC. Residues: CASSYGGNEQFF.

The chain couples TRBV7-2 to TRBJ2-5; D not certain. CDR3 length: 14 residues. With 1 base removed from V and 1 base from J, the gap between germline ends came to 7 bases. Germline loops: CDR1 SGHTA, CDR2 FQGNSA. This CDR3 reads CASSLGVPQETQYF. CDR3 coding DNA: TGTGCCAGCAGCTTAGGAGTCCCCCAAGAGACCCAGTACTTC.

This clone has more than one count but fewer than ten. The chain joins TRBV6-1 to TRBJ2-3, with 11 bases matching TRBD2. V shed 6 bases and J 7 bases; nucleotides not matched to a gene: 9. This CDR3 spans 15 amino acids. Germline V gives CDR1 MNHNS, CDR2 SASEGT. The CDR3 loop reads CASRPLAGARNTQYF. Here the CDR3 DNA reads TGTGCCAGCAGGCCACTAGCGGGGGCTCGGAATACGCAGTATTTT.

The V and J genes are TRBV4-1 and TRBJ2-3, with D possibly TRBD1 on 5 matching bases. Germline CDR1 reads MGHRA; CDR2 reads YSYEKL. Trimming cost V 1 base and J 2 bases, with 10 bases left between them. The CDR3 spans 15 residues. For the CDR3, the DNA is TGCGCCAGCAGCCAAGGGACAAGACCCACAGATACGCAGTATTTT. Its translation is CASSQGTRPTDTQYF.

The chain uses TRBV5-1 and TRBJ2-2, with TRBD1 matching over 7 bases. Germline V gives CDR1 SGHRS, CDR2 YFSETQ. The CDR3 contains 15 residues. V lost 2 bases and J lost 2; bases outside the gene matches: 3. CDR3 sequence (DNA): TGCGCCAGCAGCTTAAGACAGGGTAACACCGGGGAGCTGTTTTTT. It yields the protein CASSLRQGNTGELFF.

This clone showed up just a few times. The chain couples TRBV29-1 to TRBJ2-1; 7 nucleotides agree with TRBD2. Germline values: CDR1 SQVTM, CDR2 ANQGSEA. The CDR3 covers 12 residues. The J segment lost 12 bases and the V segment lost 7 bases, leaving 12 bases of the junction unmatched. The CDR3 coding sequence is TGCAGCGCCACTCGTGGGGGGAGGGGGCAGTTCTTC. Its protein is CSATRGGRGQFF.

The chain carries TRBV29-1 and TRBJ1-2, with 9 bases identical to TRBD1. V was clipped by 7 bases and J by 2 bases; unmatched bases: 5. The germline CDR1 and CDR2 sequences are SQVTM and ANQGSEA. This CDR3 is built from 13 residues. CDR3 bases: TGCAGCGCCCGGACAGGGGCCAACTATGGCTACACCTTC. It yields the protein CSARTGANYGYTF.

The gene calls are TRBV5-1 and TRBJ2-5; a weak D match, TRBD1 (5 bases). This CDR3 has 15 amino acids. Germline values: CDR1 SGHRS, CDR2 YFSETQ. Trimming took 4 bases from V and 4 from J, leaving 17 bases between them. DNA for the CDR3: TGCGCCAGCAGCCCGGACGGCGAAAGGGGAGAGACCCAGTACTTC. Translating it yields CASSPDGERGETQYF.

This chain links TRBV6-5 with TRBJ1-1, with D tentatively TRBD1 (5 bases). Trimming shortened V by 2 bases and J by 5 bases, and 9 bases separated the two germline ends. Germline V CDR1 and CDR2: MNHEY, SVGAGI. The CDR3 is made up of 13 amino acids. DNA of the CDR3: TGTGCCAGCAGTTACCGGGGGGGGACTGAAGCTTTCTTT. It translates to CASSYRGGTEAFF.